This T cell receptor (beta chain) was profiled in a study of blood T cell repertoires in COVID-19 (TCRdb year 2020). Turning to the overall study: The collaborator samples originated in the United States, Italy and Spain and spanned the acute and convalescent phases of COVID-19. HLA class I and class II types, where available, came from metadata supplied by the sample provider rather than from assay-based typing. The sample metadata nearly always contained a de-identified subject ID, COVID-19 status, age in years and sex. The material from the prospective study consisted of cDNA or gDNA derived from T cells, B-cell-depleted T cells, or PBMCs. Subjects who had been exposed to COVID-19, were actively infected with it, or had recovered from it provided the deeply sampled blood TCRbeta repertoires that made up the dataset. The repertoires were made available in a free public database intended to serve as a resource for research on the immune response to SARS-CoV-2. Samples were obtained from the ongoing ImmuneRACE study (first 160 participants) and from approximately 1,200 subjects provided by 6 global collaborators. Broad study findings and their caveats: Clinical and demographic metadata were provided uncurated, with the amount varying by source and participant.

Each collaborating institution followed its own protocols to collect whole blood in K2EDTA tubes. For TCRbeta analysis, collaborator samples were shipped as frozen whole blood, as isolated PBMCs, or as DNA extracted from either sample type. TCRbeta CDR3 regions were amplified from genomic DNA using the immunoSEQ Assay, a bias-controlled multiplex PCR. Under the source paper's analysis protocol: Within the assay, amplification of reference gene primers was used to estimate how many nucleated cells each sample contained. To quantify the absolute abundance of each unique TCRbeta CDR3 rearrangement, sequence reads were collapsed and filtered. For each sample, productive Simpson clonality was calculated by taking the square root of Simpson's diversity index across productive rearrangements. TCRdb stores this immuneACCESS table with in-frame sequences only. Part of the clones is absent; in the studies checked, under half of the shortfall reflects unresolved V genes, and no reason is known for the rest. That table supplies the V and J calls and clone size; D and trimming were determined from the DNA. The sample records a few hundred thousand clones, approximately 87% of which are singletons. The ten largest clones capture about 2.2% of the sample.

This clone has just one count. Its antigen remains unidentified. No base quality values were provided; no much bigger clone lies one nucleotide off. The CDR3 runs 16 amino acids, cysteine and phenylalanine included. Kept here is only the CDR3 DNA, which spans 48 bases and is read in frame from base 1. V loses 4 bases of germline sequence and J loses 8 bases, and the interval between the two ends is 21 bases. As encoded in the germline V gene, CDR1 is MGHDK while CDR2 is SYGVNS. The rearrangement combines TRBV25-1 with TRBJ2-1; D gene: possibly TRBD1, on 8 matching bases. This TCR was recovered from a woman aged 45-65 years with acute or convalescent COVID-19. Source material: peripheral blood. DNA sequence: TGTGCCAGCAGTGGGGGAGGGGACAGGTCGAGAGATGAGCAGTTCTTC. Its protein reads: CASSGGGDRSRDEQFF.